The subject of this entry is one T cell receptor (beta chain). Its antigen is unidentified. The data belong to a study of T-cell memory formation after mild COVID-19. About the research overall: Largely, TCR clusters stayed within a single donor. Study findings and constraints: Unconfirmed was the SARS-CoV-2 specificity of second-wave clones that peaked on day 37. Pre-infection memory harbored some responding clones, suggesting cross-reactive memory joined. A balance of CD4 and CD8 characterized clones contracting day 15 to 85, whereas later expanders leaned CD4+.

Trimming cost V 3 bases and J 1 base; bases outside gene matches: 5. CDR3 length: 15 amino acids. From germline, CDR1 is SNHLY and CDR2 FYNNEI. TCRdb redid the calling of the 5' RACE reads with MiXCR, one entry per CDR3 protein. Of some 330,000 distinct CDR3 sequences in the sample, 20% to 25% were seen once. This TCR derives from an adult woman who had mild COVID-19 (a few samples of this study predate the infection). Cell type and time point are not known. The sample taken for sequencing was PBMCs or a T cell subset sorted from them (not recorded which). The chain uses TRBV2 and TRBJ2-5, with TRBD2 matching 7 bases. The CDR3 DNA sequence: TGTGCCAGCAGTGAGTGGGAGGGAGGCCAAGAGACCCAGTACTTC. Protein sequence: CASSEWEGGQETQYF.